This entry features one TCR beta chain sequence. What it binds is not known. It is unclear where the CDR3 begins or ends on the DNA, so no DNA is shown, and the CDR3 is as TCRdb lists it. The germline gives CDR1 MNHEY, CDR2 SVGEGT. The CDR3 contains 14 residues when both ends are counted. The sample comes from a study of identical twins. Study findings and constraints: Beta clonotypes that were abundant in cord blood contained fewer insertions, a pattern absent from memory repertoires.

Template switching added a universal primer binding site, and final cDNA carried unique molecular identifiers. TCRdb itself ran the 5' RACE reads through MiXCR, one entry per CDR3 protein. The sample has 350,000 to 450,000 distinct CDR3 sequences; about 18% are singletons. The receptor's source is a man between 50 and 59 years old in good health. This sequence joins TRBV6-2 or TRBV6-3 and TRBJ2-6. Input material: naive T cells sorted from blood. This CDR3 is CASSPFLRANVLTF.